This paragraph covers one T cell receptor beta chain sequence. Its recognized antigen is unknown. There are no base qualities to consult, and no much larger clone falls within one base. These data come from a study of blood T cells in healthy people across ages (dated by TCRdb to 2013 to 2016). About the full investigation: In model experiments, template switching captured roughly one uniquely barcoded TCR beta cDNA molecule for every two T cells. Using deep sequencing normalized with unique cDNA molecular identifiers, the study measured how TCR beta repertoire diversity changes with age. Donors were grouped into four age groups: young (average roughly 17 years), middle-aged (roughly 38), aged (62) and long-lived (approximately 78). To avoid experimental bias, donors of different ages were spread randomly across the sequencing lanes. For two donors (one aged 18 to 29 and one aged 80 or older), the study analyzed two additional independent replicas of 1 million unique cDNA reads from the same blood draw. The paper as a whole reports these results and caveats: Observed TCR beta diversity per million T cells fell roughly linearly with age, and a significant reduction was already apparent by age around 40. There was a strong correlation between observed TCR beta diversity and the percentage of naive T cells measured by flow cytometry. Since profiling was done on bulk unsorted PBMCs, naive and antigen-experienced compartments could not be conclusively compared. Donor CMV infection status was unknown, potentially confounding age-related changes in expanded clonotypes. The long-lived group showed more naive CD4+ T cells, fewer expanded clones and increased TCR diversity than the aged group, suggesting age selection. Total diversity estimates from one million sequenced T cells were considered lower bounds and underestimates.

Unmatched junction bases come to 13, with V trimmed by 4 bases and J by 7 bases. The CDR3 holds 17 amino acids from the cysteine to the phenylalanine. Only the CDR3 region is kept as DNA, spanning 51 bases read in frame from base 1. Sequences MNHEY (CDR1) and SMNVEV (CDR2) are obtained from the germline V gene (reference sequence). To prepare the library, 5' RACE was applied. Data came from an Illumina HiSeq 2500. A second 7 to 11 cycle PCR used a sample-barcoded 5' primer and a J-beta primer mix. A unique molecular identifier was introduced onto each TCR beta cDNA molecule by a template-switch 5' adaptor carrying 12 random nucleotides. At least 2.5 million CDR3-containing paired-end reads were obtained from each sample. The Mint cDNA synthesis kit, primed by a TRBC-specific oligonucleotide, was used to synthesize first-strand cDNA from all RNA. All cDNA was treated with uracil-DNA glycosylase and then went through a first 18-cycle PCR with the universal primers M1SS and BC2_uni_R. As for the authors' bioinformatics: For normalization, 1 million high-quality reads were randomly selected from each sample, with every read carrying a distinct molecular identifier. Reads with shared molecular identifiers were discarded instead of being binned into consensus sequences. CDR3 identification, clonotype clustering and error correction used MiTCR with a Q25 quality threshold and the strictest error-elimination algorithm. A nonparametric unseen species model using Euler transformation provided a lower-bound estimate of total TCR beta diversity. Clones were called with MiXCR by TCRdb after fastp trimmed the public reads at Q25, and only in-frame beta chains were retained. Rows matching on CDR3 protein sequence are summarized as one entry with the most common DNA and genes. The V and J calls were determined by TCRdb, not by the authors. In all, the sample holds hundreds of thousands of distinct CDR3 sequences, and approximately 60% of those were seen once. The ten largest clones represent approximately 24% of the sample.

The 39 donors, aged about 6 to 90 years, were systemically healthy Caucasian individuals from Russia. Each donor gave 8.5 to 10 milliliters of peripheral blood, collected into EDTA-treated Vacutainer tubes. Ficoll-Paque density-gradient centrifugation was used to isolate PBMCs, with at least 6.5 million per sample. Trizol reagent was used to extract total RNA from PBMCs, with at least 6 micrograms per sample. For every donor, flow cytometry on a PBMC aliquot measured the percentage of naive CD45RAhigh/CD27high T cells. The chain employs TRBV27 and TRBJ2-1; 10 bases in the junction line up with TRBD1. The TCR sequence derives from a man aged 35 to 55 in good health. The sequenced material came from blood. At the DNA level, the sequence is TGTGCCAGCAGTTCCCTGTTGACAGGGGGCTTCTTGAATGAGCAGTTCTTC. The resulting protein is CASSSLLTGGFLNEQFF.